The rows below give T cell receptor beta chains drawn from one sample of a study of blood T cell repertoires in COVID-19. Using immunoSEQ multiplex PCR, the repertoire was profiled, and TCRdb retains in-frame clones only, with some absent. The table lists 40,000 to 60,000 clones, approximately 84% of them singletons. Material for sequencing was peripheral blood. The receptor source for this set is a man between 45 and 60 years old with active COVID-19. CDR3s include the opening cysteine and the closing phenylalanine or tryptophan. The order of the fields is clone size, V gene, J gene, D gene, CDR3 DNA, CDR3 protein. The D gene is left open where the match is weak. Size is stated for part of the rows, as once, few or many counts, or as a class when the clone is expanded.

NA	TRBV11-2	TRBJ2-7	TRBD1	TGTGCCAGCAGCCCTGTAGGGACAGGGGTCTACGAGCAGTACTTC	CASSPVGTGVYEQYF
NA	TRBV9	TRBJ2-7	NA	TGTGCCAGCAGCCCCTGGGGGACATACGAGCAGTACTTC	CASSPWGTYEQYF
once	TRBV5-1	TRBJ2-1	NA	TGCGCCAGCAGCCCAAGGACTATCACGGCTAGCTCCTACAATGAGCAGTTCTTC	CASSPRTITASSYNEQFF
NA	TRBV7-9	TRBJ1-1	NA	TGTGCCAGCAGCTTGGAGGTGGACAGCACTGAAGCTTTCTTT	CASSLEVDSTEAFF
few	TRBV6-2/TRBV6-3	TRBJ1-2	NA	TGTGCCAGCAGTTACTCGGACACTAACTATGGCTACACCTTC	CASSYSDTNYGYTF
NA	TRBV4-2	TRBJ1-6	TRBD1	TGTGCCAGCAGCCCGGACAGGGTTAATTCACCCCTCCACTTT	CASSPDRVNSPLHF
NA	TRBV6-6	TRBJ1-5	NA	TGTGCCAGCAGTTACTCGCAGAATAGCAATCAGCCCCAGCATTTT	CASSYSQNSNQPQHF
few	TRBV5-1	TRBJ1-5	NA	TGCGCCAGCAGCCCAGGGGACGGAAATCAGCCCCAGCATTTT	CASSPGDGNQPQHF
NA	TRBV11-2	TRBJ1-2	NA	TGTGCCAGCAGCTTTGGAGGGGACAACTATGGCTACACCTTC	CASSFGGDNYGYTF
few	TRBV6-5	TRBJ2-3	TRBD2	TGTGCCAGCAGTTACTTGCGGGGGAGCACAGATACGCAGTATTTT	CASSYLRGSTDTQYF
NA	TRBV18	TRBJ1-3	TRBD1	TGTGCCAGCTCACCCGGTCCCCCCCGGACAGGAGGAAACACCATATATTTT	CASSPGPPRTGGNTIYF
NA	TRBV7-2	TRBJ2-7	TRBD2	TGTGCCAGCAGCTGGGGGGGGGTCCCCTACGAGCAGTACTTC	CASSWGGVPYEQYF
NA	TRBV15	TRBJ2-3	TRBD1	TGTGCCGCGGGGACAGGGGGCACAGATACGCAGTATTTT	CAAGTGGTDTQYF
NA	TRBV9	TRBJ1-2	NA	TGTGCCAGCAGCGTAGGACAGAAAAACTATGGCTACACCTTC	CASSVGQKNYGYTF
NA	TRBV11-2	TRBJ2-3	NA	TGTGCCAGCAGCTTAGGGGGCGGCACAGATACGCAGTATTTT	CASSLGGGTDTQYF
NA	TRBV10-3	TRBJ2-3	NA	TGTGCCATCAGCAGGACAAATTCAGTTCAAGATACGCAGTATTTT	CAISRTNSVQDTQYF
few	TRBV4-1	TRBJ2-1	TRBD1	TGCGCCAGCAGCCAAGAGCGAGGACAGGGGGCGGGGTACAATGAGCAGTTCTTC	CASSQERGQGAGYNEQFF
NA	TRBV5-1	TRBJ2-3	TRBD2	TGCGCCACCAAAGCGGGGGGGCCCTTAGATACGCAGTATTTT	CATKAGGPLDTQYF
few	TRBV5-6	TRBJ1-6	NA	TGTGCCAGCAGCTTGGAACAGGTGTGGAATTCACCCCTCCACTTT	CASSLEQVWNSPLHF
NA	TRBV20-1	TRBJ2-5	NA	TGCAGTGCTAGTGTGGGGGGTCGTGTGACCCAGTACTTC	CSASVGGRVTQYF
NA	TRBV4-3	TRBJ2-2	NA	TGCGCCAGCAGCCAAGAGACGGGTTACACGAACACCGGGGAGCTGTTTTTT	CASSQETGYTNTGELFF
NA	TRBV12-5	TRBJ1-6	NA	TGTGCTAGTGCCTACGGGTCACCCCTCCACTTT	CASAYGSPLHF
NA	TRBV5-1	TRBJ1-2	NA	TGCGCCAGCAGCTTGGCCGGGAGCTACACCTTC	CASSLAGSYTF
NA	TRBV7-9	TRBJ2-1	TRBD2	TGTGCCAGCAGCTCCATAGCGGGGGGCTACAATGAGCAGTTCTTC	CASSSIAGGYNEQFF
NA	TRBV5-4	TRBJ1-5	TRBD1	TGTGCCAGCAGCTTGGGGGGTGGACAGGGTGAACAGCCCCAGCATTTT	CASSLGGGQGEQPQHF
NA	TRBV5-1	TRBJ2-3	TRBD2	TGCGCCAGCAGCCCGGGTCCTAGCGGGACCACAGATACGCAGTATTTT	CASSPGPSGTTDTQYF
NA	TRBV7-2	TRBJ2-2	NA	TGTGCCAGCAGCTTAGATGTGGACAGTTACACCGGGGAGCTGTTTTTT	CASSLDVDSYTGELFF
NA	TRBV2	TRBJ2-2	TRBD1	TGTGCCAGCAGTTGGACAGGGATGGACACCGGGGAGCTGTTTTTT	CASSWTGMDTGELFF
NA	TRBV5-4	TRBJ2-5	TRBD1	TGTGCCAGCATCCTGGACAGGGGATGGACGGAGACCCAGTACTTC	CASILDRGWTETQYF
NA	TRBV5-1	TRBJ1-3	NA	TGCGCCAGCAGCTTGGAAGCCTCCTCTGGAAACACCATATATTTT	CASSLEASSGNTIYF
NA	TRBV5-4	TRBJ2-7	NA	TGTGCCAGCAGTAACGGGGTAGGGCCCTACGAGCAGTACTTC	CASSNGVGPYEQYF
few	TRBV4-1	TRBJ2-7	NA	TGCGCCAGCAGCCAAGATGTCGGCTACGAGCAGTACTTC	CASSQDVGYEQYF
NA	TRBV29-1	TRBJ1-2	TRBD1	TGCAGCGTAATTGGGGGGGGACAGGGTCATGGCTACACCTTC	CSVIGGGQGHGYTF
NA	TRBV29-1	TRBJ2-1	NA	TGCAGCGGGACAGTTTACAATGAGCAGTTCTTC	CSGTVYNEQFF
NA	TRBV19	TRBJ1-5	NA	TGTGCCAGTAGTGGGACACTCCGCTTATATAGCAATCAGCCCCAGCATTTT	CASSGTLRLYSNQPQHF
NA	TRBV4-1	TRBJ2-5	NA	TGCGCCAGCAGCCCTTGGGCAGGTCAAGAGACCCAGTACTTC	CASSPWAGQETQYF